Sequencing of this TCR beta chain was carried out in a study of TIL therapy for anti-PD-1-resistant metastatic lung cancer. V gave up 6 bases and J gave up 1 base, with 13 bases separating them. Germline loops: CDR1 MNHEY, CDR2 SVGAGI. This CDR3 contains 15 residues. Time point defined: pre-treatment sample, taken before nivolumab and TIL therapy. Sequencing used immunoSEQ v3. Survey-level samples got 2 million to 2.5 million read pairs; deep-level samples got roughly 5-6.5 million. Data came from immunoSEQ multiplex PCR; TCRdb stores just in-frame clones and leaves some out. The sample lists more than 55,000 clones; 70% to 90% were seen once.

Source: blood, taken at baseline. The sequence was collected from a person between 25 and 79 years old with non-small cell lung cancer. The chain employs TRBV6-5 and TRBJ1-3; no firm D call. CDR3 protein: CASRPAGHSGNTIYF. The CDR3 DNA sequence: TGTGCCAGCAGACCGGCCGGGCATTCTGGAAACACCATATATTTT.